This T cell receptor beta chain was recovered during a study of T cells in AML relapse after transplant (dated by TCRdb to about 2019). About the investigation overall: The remission controls were clinically matched patients who stayed in long-term complete remission and had more than 3 years of follow-up. Remission samples were bone marrow collected about 1 year after HSCT from patients who maintained complete remission. This retrospective study examined inhibitory receptor expression and TCR repertoires of bone marrow T cells in patients who received allogeneic HSCT for myeloid malignancy.

The CDR3 sequence holds 15 residues, the cysteine and phenylalanine included. Of all the DNA, just the CDR3 is kept, 45 bases in frame from base 1. The germline V gene (reference sequence) yields LNHNV for CDR1 and YYDKDF for CDR2. V is reduced by 0 bases and J by 1 base, leaving a spacing of 4 bases between them. Judged by its sample share, this clonotype qualifies as medium-sized (0.01 to 0.1%). There is no known antigen for this receptor. Per-base quality was not reported, and no clone a single base away is much larger than it. The library was obtained by PCR. A modified RACE PCR protocol, rather than multiplex PCR, was used to amplify TCR alpha and beta chains from RNA. An Illumina MiSeq was used to sequence the libraries, and raw reads were demultiplexed using sample-specific barcode combinations. The authors' analysis ran thus. MiXCR software was used to identify TCR clonotypes from the sequencing reads. TCRdb itself trimmed the public reads at Q25 with fastp, ran MiXCR and retained productive beta chains. Each entry is one CDR3 protein sequence, shown with its most common DNA and genes. Clone size and V and J calls follow TCRdb, not the original study. The table for this sample lists over a thousand distinct CDR3 sequences; 6.6% of them were counted only once. The top ten hold over 45% of the sample.

The research as a whole found: TCR repertoire comparisons were based on very few samples, with only a few individuals included per group for unsorted bone marrow.

This sequence was found in a human donor who had a stem cell transplant for acute myeloid leukemia. Where a transplant has occurred, the graft donor may have supplied some of the T cells. This specimen was bone marrow, either the whole sample or a sorted T cell fraction (not recorded which), taken in complete remission. Recombination connected TRBV15 to TRBJ2-6, with no confidently assigned D gene. Here is the DNA: TGTGCCACCAGCAGAGATAATTCTGGGGCCAACGTCCTGACTTTC. Translated, this gives CATSRDNSGANVLTF.